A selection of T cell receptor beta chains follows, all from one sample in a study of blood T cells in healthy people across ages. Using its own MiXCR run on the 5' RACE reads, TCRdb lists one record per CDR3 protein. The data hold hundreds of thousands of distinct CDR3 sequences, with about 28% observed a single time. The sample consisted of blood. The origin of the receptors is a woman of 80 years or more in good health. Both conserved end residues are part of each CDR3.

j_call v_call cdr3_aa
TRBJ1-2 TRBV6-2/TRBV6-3 CASRYDGNYGYTF
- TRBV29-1 CSVVGRGTLGRTSYEQYF
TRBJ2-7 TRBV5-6 CASSLGINLGYEQYF
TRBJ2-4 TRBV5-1 CASSLIPLAYNEQYF
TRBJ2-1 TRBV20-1 CSARGLGSPYNEQFF
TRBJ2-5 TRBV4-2 CASSQAGQETETQYF
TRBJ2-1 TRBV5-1 CASSLEGARADEQFF
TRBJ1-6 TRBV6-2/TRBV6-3 CASSYKGGFNSPLHF
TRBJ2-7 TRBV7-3 CASTPGGKGPYEQYF
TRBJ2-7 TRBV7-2 CASSLAAYEQYF
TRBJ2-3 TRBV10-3 CAIKNQGDTQYF
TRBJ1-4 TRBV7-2 CASSLGVRGEKLFF
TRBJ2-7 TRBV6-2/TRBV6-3 CASSYPCYEQYF
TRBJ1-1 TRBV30 CAWSVPTEAFF
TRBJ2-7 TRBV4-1 CASSQDPTGQVSYEQYF
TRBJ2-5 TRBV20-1 CSARVFGAGPQETQYF
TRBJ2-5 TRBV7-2 CASSLQARGPETQYF
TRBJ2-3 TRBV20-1 CSASNRRANTDTQYF
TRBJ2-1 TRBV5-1 CASSLDGDSEQFF
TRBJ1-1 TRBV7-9 CASCKQGPRDTEAFF
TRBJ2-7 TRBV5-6 CASTLTGSYEQYF
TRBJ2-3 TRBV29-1 CSVQRPLTDTQYF
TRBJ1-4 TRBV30 CAWSEGDFEKLFF
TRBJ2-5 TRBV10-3 CAVSEGQGATQYF
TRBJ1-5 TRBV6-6 CASSSNTGGGSNQPQHF
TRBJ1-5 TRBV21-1 CAPLVWTGGCSNQPQHF
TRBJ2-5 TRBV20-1 CSASGGGPTGTQYF
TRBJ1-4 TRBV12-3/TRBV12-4 CASGAGGNEKLFF
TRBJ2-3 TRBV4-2 CASSHDSSSDTQYF
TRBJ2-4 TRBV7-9 CASSYPRQGVSKNIQYF
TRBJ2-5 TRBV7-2 CASSEMGGEGETQYF
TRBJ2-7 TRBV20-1 CSAWWTDYEQYF
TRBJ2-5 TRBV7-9 CASSRDYRDGDRQYF
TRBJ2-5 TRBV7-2 CASRRGPPGQGDRETQYF
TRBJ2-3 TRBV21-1 CASSGEPPRGTTDTQYF
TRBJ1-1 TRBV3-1 CASSIGAEQNTEAFF
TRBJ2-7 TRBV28 CASSLPTGQQYF
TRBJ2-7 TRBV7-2 CASSLFAPPEQYF
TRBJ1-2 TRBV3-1 CASSHPPGRAIAYGYTF
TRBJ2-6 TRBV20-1 CSARDLTKSSGANVLTF
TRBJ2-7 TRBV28 CASSFRLVRDEQYF
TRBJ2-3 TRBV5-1 CASSSEPTDTQYF
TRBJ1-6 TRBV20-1 CSASASGQAMGSPLHF
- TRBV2 CASSEAQRGPRNYNEQYF
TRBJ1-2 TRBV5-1 CASSWKDRAADGYTF
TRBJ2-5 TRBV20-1 CSVTGTILQETQYF
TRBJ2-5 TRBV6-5 CASSSVGGETQYF
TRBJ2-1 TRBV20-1 CSADPPAGNPLSDNEQFF